Presented here are 20 T cell receptor beta chains from one specimen sequenced in a study of graft-versus-host responses after intestinal transplantation. These receptors have no identified antigens. Libraries were prepared by immunoSEQ multiplex PCR; TCRdb keeps only in-frame clonotypes and omits some of them. Among over 100,000 clones listed, approximately 96% were seen once. The sequencing here drew on unstimulated CD8+ T cells sorted from spleen or lymph node cells, taken before intestinal transplant. Every receptor here comes from a human donor who received an intestinal transplant.

The chain employs TRBV11-2 and TRBJ1-2; D may be TRBD1 (5 bases). Looked up from germline, CDR1 is SGHAT and CDR2 is FQNNGV. The CDR3 is 16 amino acids. Trimming pared 0 bases from V and 5 bases from J, leaving 16 bases between. This chain's CDR3 is CASSLEGGEGPYGYTF. DNA for the CDR3: TGTGCCAGCAGCTTAGAGGGTGGAGAGGGGCCTTATGGCTACACCTTC.

This chain links TRBV10-3 with TRBJ1-3; D gene ambiguous. The V end was cut by 8 bases, the J end by 0 bases, with 11 bases between. Germline V gene lookup returns CDR1 ENHRY and CDR2 SYGVKD. The CDR3 covers 14 residues. Written as DNA, the CDR3 is TGTGCCATCCGCCACTACAGCTCTGGAAACACCATATATTTT. Encoded protein: CAIRHYSSGNTIYF.

J is TRBJ1-1 and V is TRBV19, with D possibly being TRBD1 (5 bases). CDR1 LNHDA and CDR2 SQIVND come from the germline V gene (reference sequence). This CDR3 is built from 15 residues. Trimming pared 8 bases from V and 0 bases from J, leaving 16 bases between. The CDR3 is CASLGREEVNTEAFF. CDR3 nucleotides: TGTGCCAGTTTGGGCAGGGAAGAAGTGAACACTGAAGCTTTCTTT.

The chain links TRBV6-5 to TRBJ2-1; D is uncertain. The ends were cut back, 0 bases at V and 10 bases at J, with 7 bases in the middle. The germline V gene has CDR1 MNHEY and CDR2 SVGAGI. The CDR3 is 12 residues long. As DNA, the CDR3 is TGTGCCAGCAGTTACTCGAGATTCGAGCAGTTCTTC. Protein product: CASSYSRFEQFF.

The rearrangement uses TRBV21-1 and TRBJ2-7; the table calls TRBD2, which could not be checked here. TRBV21-1 is a known pseudogene. The CDR3 spans 14 residues. The CDR3 reads CASSRLAGGYEQYF. The DNA for the CDR3 is TGTGCCAGCAGCAGGCTAGCGGGAGGGTACGAGCAGTACTTC.

This clone was counted a single time. The chain carries TRBV5-6 and TRBJ2-1; 8 bases are shared with TRBD2. The V and J ends lost 4 bases and 7 bases, in that order; junction bases with no gene match: 1. Germline CDR1 reads SGHDT; CDR2 reads YYEEEE. This CDR3 contains 12 residues. The CDR3 protein is CASSIAGNEQFF. The DNA of the CDR3 is TGTGCCAGCAGCATAGCGGGGAATGAGCAGTTCTTC.

J is TRBJ2-1 and V is TRBV7-9; TRBD2 matches 7 bases. Unmatched junction bases numbered 4, after V lost 10 bases and J lost 7 bases. The germline gives CDR1 SEHNR, CDR2 FQNEAQ (reference sequence). The CDR3 consists of 11 residues. The CDR3, as DNA: TGTGCCATCCAGGGAGGGAATGAGCAGTTCTTC. Translating gives CAIQGGNEQFF.

This chain connects TRBV15 to TRBJ1-4; no firm D call. CDR1 is LNHNV, CDR2 YYDKDF, per germline (reference sequence). The CDR3 runs 17 residues. The V end lost 0 bases, the J end lost 4 bases, and 15 bases lay between the germline ends. CDR3 sequence reads: CATSRDRRLLGNEKLFF. CDR3 nucleotide sequence: TGTGCCACCAGCAGAGATCGAAGGCTGTTAGGTAATGAAAAACTGTTTTTT.

The CDR3 region has the DNA TGTGCCAGCAGCTTAGCCGGGGAGCAGTTCTTC. It yields the protein CASSLAGEQFF. V gene TRBV11-3 combines with J gene TRBJ2-1, with D hard to call. V dropped 1 base and J dropped 10 bases, with 5 bases sitting between them. The germline V gene encodes CDR1 SGHNT and CDR2 YENEEA. CDR3 length: 11 amino acids.

The chain joins TRBV4-1 to TRBJ2-1; D unclear. Looked up from germline, CDR1 is MGHRA and CDR2 is YSYEKL. This CDR3 comprises 13 residues. V lost 1 base to trimming and J lost 5 bases, with 6 bases between them. CDR3 sequence (DNA): TGCGCCAGCAGCCAAGCGGTTAACAATGAGCAGTTCTTC. As protein: CASSQAVNNEQFF.

The J gene is TRBJ2-7, the V gene TRBV9; possibly TRBD1 or TRBD2 for D (6 bases each). Germline CDR1 and CDR2: SGDLS and YYNGEE. V lost 0 bases and J lost 5, with 12 bases in between. The CDR3 covers 14 residues. The CDR3 DNA sequence: TGTGCCAGCAGCGTAGCGGGGGCCGTTGACGAGCAGTACTTC. Translated: CASSVAGAVDEQYF.

Comment on this clone: The germline gene is not matched at one end of the junction; a read error may be the cause. V and J are TRBV9 and TRBJ2-5, with unresolved D. The DNA end lines up better with TRBJ2-7; the J call may be wrong. This CDR3 comprises 16 residues. Germline assignment: CDR1 SGDLS and CDR2 YYNGEE. In DNA, the CDR3 is TGTACCAGCAGCGTATACGCTTCGGGCAGCTCCTACGAGCAGTACTTC. Translating it yields CTSSVYASGSSYEQYF.

The J gene is TRBJ1-1, the V gene TRBV30, with a tentative D call TRBD1 (5 bases). Per the germline V gene, CDR1 is GTSNPN and CDR2 is SVGIG (reference sequence). V was cut by 2 bases and J by 4 bases, with 14 bases left in between. The CDR3 runs to 14 residues. The CDR3 reads CAWSSEVGATEAFF. The CDR3 DNA follows: TGTGCCTGGAGTTCCGAGGTAGGGGCCACTGAAGCTTTCTTT.

The rearrangement links TRBV5-6 to TRBJ2-7; 10 positions match TRBD1. The germline V gene encodes CDR1 SGHDT and CDR2 YYEEEE. CDR3 size: 15 residues. Trimming took 3 bases from V and 2 from J; bases not matched to a gene: 5. For the CDR3, the DNA is TGTGCCAGCAGCTGGGCCGGGACAGGGGCCTACGAGCAGTACTTC. Translation: CASSWAGTGAYEQYF.

This clone was seen a handful of times. The rearrangement uses TRBV7-8 and TRBJ1-5; TRBD1 might be the D (5 bases). The ends were cut back, 1 base at V and 7 bases at J, with 14 bases in the middle. This CDR3 has 15 amino acids. Per germline, CDR1 SGHVS and CDR2 FQNEAQ. The chain's CDR3 is CASSLGQGIWQPQHF. CDR3 bases: TGTGCCAGCAGCTTAGGGCAGGGTATTTGGCAGCCCCAGCATTTT.

V gene TRBV9 combines with J gene TRBJ2-5, with TRBD1 identical over 7 bases. The CDR3 extends over 14 amino acids. J was trimmed by 0 bases and V by 3 bases; bases with no gene match: 2. CDR1 is SGDLS, CDR2 YYNGEE, per germline. CDR3 loop: CASSAGTDQETQYF. In nucleotides, the CDR3 is TGTGCCAGCAGCGCTGGGACAGACCAAGAGACCCAGTACTTC.

The chain employs TRBV13 and TRBJ2-1; TRBD2 matches at 7 bases. Germline CDR1 reads PRHDT; CDR2 reads FYEKMQ (reference sequence). Trimming cost V 7 bases and J 5 bases; bases outside gene matches: 20. The CDR3 loop spans 18 amino acids. CDR3 DNA: TGTGCCAGCACCGCCGGACTAGTATTGGGTTCCTTTAACAATGAGCAGTTCTTC. It encodes CASTAGLVLGSFNNEQFF.

The chain carries TRBV6-6 and TRBJ2-7; 7 bases map to TRBD2. Looked up from germline, CDR1 is MNHNY and CDR2 is SVGAGI (reference sequence). The junction had 16 bases not matched to a gene; V was cut back by 10 bases and J by 1 base. CDR3 length: 16 amino acids. The CDR3 DNA is TGTGCCACCGCACGGGGGGAGGGCCGACCGTCCTACGAGCAGTACTTC. It is translated as CATARGEGRPSYEQYF.

The V and J genes are TRBV9 and TRBJ2-5, with D perhaps TRBD2 (6 bases). Per germline, CDR1 SGDLS and CDR2 YYNGEE. The CDR3 extends over 15 amino acids. Trimming pared 0 bases from V and 2 bases from J, leaving 11 bases between. Here the CDR3 DNA reads TGTGCCAGCAGCGTAGCGGAGGGATGGCAAGAGACCCAGTACTTC. Its protein product is CASSVAEGWQETQYF.

The rearrangement uses TRBV27 and TRBJ2-3; D unresolved. CDR3 length equals 13 residues. Deletions cut 9 bases from V and 0 bases from J, with 10 bases between. Germline V CDR1 and CDR2: MNHEY, SMNVEV (reference sequence). For the CDR3, the DNA is TGTGCCAGTCTATCCTCTAGCACAGATACGCAGTATTTT. This sequence encodes CASLSSSTDTQYF.